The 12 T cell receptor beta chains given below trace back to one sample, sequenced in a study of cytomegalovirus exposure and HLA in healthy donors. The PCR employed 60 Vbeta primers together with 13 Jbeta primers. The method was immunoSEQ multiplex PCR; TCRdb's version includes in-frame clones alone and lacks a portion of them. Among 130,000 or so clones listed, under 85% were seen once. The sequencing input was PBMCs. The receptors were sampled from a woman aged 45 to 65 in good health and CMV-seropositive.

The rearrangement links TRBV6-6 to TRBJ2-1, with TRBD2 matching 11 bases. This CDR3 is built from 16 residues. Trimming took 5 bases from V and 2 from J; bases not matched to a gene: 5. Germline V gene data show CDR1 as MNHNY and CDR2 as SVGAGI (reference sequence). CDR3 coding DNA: TGTGCCAGCAGTCGGACTAGCGGGTCCCCCTACAATGAGCAGTTCTTC. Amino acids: CASSRTSGSPYNEQFF.

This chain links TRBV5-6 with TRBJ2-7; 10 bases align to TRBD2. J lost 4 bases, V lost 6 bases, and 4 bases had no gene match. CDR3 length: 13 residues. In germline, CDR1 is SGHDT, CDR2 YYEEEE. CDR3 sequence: CASIASGGYEQYF. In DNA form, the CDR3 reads TGTGCCAGCATCGCTAGCGGGGGATACGAGCAGTACTTC.

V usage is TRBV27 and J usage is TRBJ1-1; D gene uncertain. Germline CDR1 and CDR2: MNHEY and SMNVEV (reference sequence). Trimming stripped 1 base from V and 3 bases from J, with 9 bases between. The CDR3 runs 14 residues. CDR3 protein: CASSLYRRDTEAFF. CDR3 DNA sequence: TGTGCCAGCAGTTTATACCGGCGGGACACTGAAGCTTTCTTT.

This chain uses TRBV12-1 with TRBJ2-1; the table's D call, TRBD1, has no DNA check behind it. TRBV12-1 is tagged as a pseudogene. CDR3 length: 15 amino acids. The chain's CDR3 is CASSQGAGAPPEQFF. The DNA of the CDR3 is TGTGCCAGCAGCCAGGGGGCGGGGGCACCTCCTGAGCAGTTCTTC.

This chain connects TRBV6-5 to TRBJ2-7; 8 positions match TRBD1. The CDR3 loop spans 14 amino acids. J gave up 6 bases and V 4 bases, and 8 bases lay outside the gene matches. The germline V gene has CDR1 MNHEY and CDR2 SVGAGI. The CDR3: CASSSGQGLIEQYF. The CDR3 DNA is TGTGCCAGCAGTTCCGGACAGGGTCTCATCGAGCAGTACTTC.

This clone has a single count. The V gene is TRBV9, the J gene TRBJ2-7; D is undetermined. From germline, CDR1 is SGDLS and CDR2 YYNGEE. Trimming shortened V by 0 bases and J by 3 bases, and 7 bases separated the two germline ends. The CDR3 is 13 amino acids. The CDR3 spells CASSVGQDYEQYF. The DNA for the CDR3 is TGTGCCAGCAGCGTAGGCCAGGACTACGAGCAGTACTTC.

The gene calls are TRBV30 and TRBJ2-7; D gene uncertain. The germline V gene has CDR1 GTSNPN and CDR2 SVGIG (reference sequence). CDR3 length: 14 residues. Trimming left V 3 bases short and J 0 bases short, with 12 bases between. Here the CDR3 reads CAWRITTSSYEQYF. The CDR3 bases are TGTGCCTGGAGAATCACCACGAGCTCCTACGAGCAGTACTTC.

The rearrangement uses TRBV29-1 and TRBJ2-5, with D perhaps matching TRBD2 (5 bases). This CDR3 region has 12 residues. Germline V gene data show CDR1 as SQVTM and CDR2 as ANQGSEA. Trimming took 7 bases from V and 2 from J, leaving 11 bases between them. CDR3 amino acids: CSAQRGQETQYF. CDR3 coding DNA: TGCAGCGCCCAGCGCGGGCAAGAGACCCAGTACTTC.

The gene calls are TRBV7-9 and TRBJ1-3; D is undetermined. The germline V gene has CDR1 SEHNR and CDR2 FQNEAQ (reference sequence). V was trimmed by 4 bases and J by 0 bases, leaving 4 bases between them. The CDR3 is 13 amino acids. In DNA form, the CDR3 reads TGTGCCAGCAGCTACTTCTCTGGAAACACCATATATTTT. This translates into CASSYFSGNTIYF.

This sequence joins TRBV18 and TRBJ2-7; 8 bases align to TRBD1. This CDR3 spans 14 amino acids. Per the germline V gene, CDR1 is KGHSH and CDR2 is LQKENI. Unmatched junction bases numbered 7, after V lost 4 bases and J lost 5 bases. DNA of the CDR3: TGTGCCAGCTCACTCCCAGACAGGGGCCACGAGCAGTACTTC. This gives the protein CASSLPDRGHEQYF. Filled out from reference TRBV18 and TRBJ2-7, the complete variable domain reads NAGVMQNPRHLVRRRGQEARLRCSPMKGHSHVYWYRQLPEEGLKFMVYLQKENIIDESGMPKERFSAEFPKEGPSILRIQQVVRGDSAAYFCASSLPDRGHEQYFGPGTRLTVT.

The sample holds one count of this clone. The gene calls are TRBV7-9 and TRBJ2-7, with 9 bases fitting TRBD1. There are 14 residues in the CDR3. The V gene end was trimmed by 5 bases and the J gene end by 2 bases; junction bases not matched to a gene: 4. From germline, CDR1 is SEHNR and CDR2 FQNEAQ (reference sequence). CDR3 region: CASSVGQGTYEQYF. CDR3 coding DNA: TGTGCCAGCAGCGTCGGACAGGGGACCTACGAGCAGTACTTC.

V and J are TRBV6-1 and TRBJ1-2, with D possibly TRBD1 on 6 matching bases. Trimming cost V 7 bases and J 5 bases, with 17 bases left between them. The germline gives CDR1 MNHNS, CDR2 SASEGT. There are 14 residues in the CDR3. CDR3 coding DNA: TGTGCCAGCAACTCGATGACAGGAACGTATGGCTACACCTTC. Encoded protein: CASNSMTGTYGYTF.